This T cell receptor (beta chain) was sequenced during a study of cytomegalovirus exposure and HLA in healthy donors. Study-wide results and limits: Later findings reportedly placed an Asian-associated ancestry cluster below the roughly 730-donor mean for N-insertions. Later on, a genetic analysis was performed. It linked a missense variant in DCLRE1C with V- and J-gene trimming of TCR beta.

The donors were healthy bone marrow donors. Use of 60 Vbeta and 13 Jbeta primers characterized the PCR. Some clones are missing from TCRdb's copy, which holds only in-frame ones; the method was immunoSEQ multiplex PCR. Seen here are around 150,000 clones, roughly 73% observed once, and the top ten hold around 10%. Germline CDR1 is SGHRS and CDR2 is YFSETQ. V was trimmed by 5 bases and J by 0 bases, leaving 10 bases between them. This CDR3 comprises 14 residues. Concerning this clone itself: Its antigen is currently unknown.

The source of this sequence is a man between 18 and 29 years old in good health and CMV-seropositive. Sequenced input: PBMCs. The V and J genes are TRBV5-1 and TRBJ2-3; D ambiguous. CDR3 residues: CASRSQSSTDTQYF. The CDR3 DNA sequence: TGCGCCAGCAGGTCGCAGTCCAGCACAGATACGCAGTATTTT.